The next 15 T cell receptor beta chains were all read from a single sample in a study of OX40 agonist ivuxolimab in advanced cancers. Some clones are missing from TCRdb's copy, which holds only in-frame ones; the method was immunoSEQ multiplex PCR. The sample includes under 100,000 clones, roughly 85% seen only once; the top ten take less than 2.5%. Sequencing was performed on CD4+ or CD8+ T cells sorted from blood, taken in a trial of the OX40 agonist ivuxolimab. The source is an adult with an advanced solid tumor such as melanoma, head and neck, liver or kidney cancer.

The genes are TRBV4-1 and TRBJ2-3; TRBD2 aligns across 13 bases. Germline V gives CDR1 MGHRA, CDR2 YSYEKL. This CDR3 has 18 residues. The ends lost 2 bases at V and 5 bases at J; junction bases unmatched: 10. CDR3 coding DNA: TGCGCCAGCAGCCAAACTACCGGGACTAGCGGGGCCGGAGATACGCAGTATTTT. It translates to CASSQTTGTSGAGDTQYF.

The chain has TRBV30 and TRBJ1-2; D remains ambiguous. Trimming stripped 3 bases from V and 5 bases from J, with 7 bases between. The CDR3 runs 11 residues. Germline V gene data show CDR1 as GTSNPN and CDR2 as SVGIG (reference sequence). The CDR3 is CAWRDGYGYTF. The CDR3 DNA is TGTGCCTGGAGGGACGGATATGGCTACACCTTC.

The gene calls are TRBV7-3 and TRBJ1-1; maybe TRBD1 (6 bases). This CDR3 region has 16 residues. CDR1 SGHTA and CDR2 FQGTGA come from the germline V gene. Trimming stripped 1 base from V and 0 bases from J, with 12 bases between. DNA for the CDR3: TGTGCCAGCAGCTTAAACGGGGGCGGGATGAACACTGAAGCTTTCTTT. This codes for CASSLNGGGMNTEAFF.

The J gene is TRBJ1-2, the V gene TRBV6-1; perhaps TRBD1 as D (5 bases). With 10 bases removed from V and 13 bases from J, the gap between germline ends came to 13 bases. CDR1 MNHNS and CDR2 SASEGT come from the germline V gene. The CDR3 length is 9 residues. The CDR3 DNA reads as TGTGCCATCCCGCTGGGGACCACCTTC. Its protein is CAIPLGTTF.

The V and J genes are TRBV4-2 and TRBJ1-1; D not certain. CDR1 and CDR2 from the germline V gene are LGHNA and YNFKEQ. Trimming removed 0 bases from V and 9 bases from J, with 11 bases in between. This CDR3 is built from 13 residues. CDR3: CASSQDRLGKAFF. The CDR3 DNA sequence: TGTGCCAGCAGCCAAGATCGTCTGGGAAAAGCTTTCTTT.

The chain is built from TRBV5-6 and TRBJ1-1; D may be TRBD1 (6 bases). Between the trimmed V and J ends, which lost 5 bases and 1 base, there was a span of 21 bases. The V gene's germline CDR1 is SGHDT and CDR2 YYEEEE. The CDR3 covers 17 residues. The CDR3 sequence is CASRSRGGGAGNTEAFF. CDR3 DNA sequence: TGTGCCAGCAGGTCCAGAGGGGGAGGGGCTGGGAACACTGAAGCTTTCTTT.

The rearrangement uses TRBV5-4 and TRBJ1-2; no clear D gene. CDR3 size: 15 residues. Between the trimmed V and J ends, which lost 3 bases and 6 bases, there was a span of 18 bases. Germline V CDR1 and CDR2: SGHNT, YYREEE (reference sequence). The CDR3 sequence is CASSSSKTRKHGYTF. In DNA form, the CDR3 reads TGTGCCAGCAGCTCGTCGAAGACACGGAAGCATGGCTACACCTTC. Looking up the rest from reference TRBV5-4 and TRBJ1-2 gives the full variable domain: ETGVTQSPTHLIKTRGQQVTLRCSSQSGHNTVSWYQQALGQGPQFIFQYYREEENGRGNFPPRFSGLQFPNYSSELNVNALELDDSALYLCASSSSKTRKHGYTFGSGTRLTVV.

The rearrangement joins TRBV9 to TRBJ2-5; TRBD2 is a possible D gene (6 bases). The CDR3 spans 14 residues. V was clipped by 4 bases and J by 5 bases, with 15 bases between them. Germline CDR1 and CDR2: SGDLS and YYNGEE. The CDR3 is CASSPNPRGETQYF. The CDR3 bases are TGTGCCAGCAGCCCGAACCCCCGGGGGGAGACCCAGTACTTC.

The CDR3 here is CASLGRDGNTIYF. CDR3 nucleotides: TGTGCCAGCCTAGGCAGGGACGGAAACACCATATATTTT. The gene calls are TRBV6-1 and TRBJ1-3; possible D gene TRBD1, 5 bases. CDR1 MNHNS and CDR2 SASEGT come from the germline V gene. The CDR3 totals 13 residues. V was clipped by 8 bases and J by 4 bases, with 12 bases between them.

V is TRBV2 and J is TRBJ1-1; maybe TRBD1 (5 bases). The CDR3 extends over 14 amino acids. Trimming cost V 7 bases and J 1 base, with 13 bases left between them. CDR1 and CDR2 (germline): SNHLY, FYNNEI. CDR3 sequence reads: CASNGGLRNTEAFF. As DNA, the CDR3 is TGTGCCAGCAATGGGGGACTTCGGAACACTGAAGCTTTCTTT.

This clone appeared once. This rearrangement joins TRBV4-2 to TRBJ1-1; 8 nucleotides align to TRBD1. CDR1 is LGHNA and CDR2 is YNFKEQ in the germline V gene. CDR3 length equals 15 residues. J gave up 5 bases and V 4 bases, and 9 bases lay outside the gene matches. CDR3 DNA: TGTGCCAGCAGCCGCGGACAGGGACGAGGAACTGAAGCTTTCTTT. It codes for CASSRGQGRGTEAFF.

The chain is built from TRBV19 and TRBJ2-2; no firm D call. Trimming pared 3 bases from V and 7 bases from J, leaving 12 bases between. CDR3 length: 14 amino acids. Germline V CDR1 and CDR2: LNHDA, SQIVND (reference sequence). The CDR3 region has the DNA TGTGCCAGTAGTATGGCTAGGGTTGGCGGGGAGCTGTTTTTT. Amino acids: CASSMARVGGELFF.

V gene TRBV18 combines with J gene TRBJ2-7; TRBD1 aligns across 8 bases. The V and J ends lost 3 bases and 5 bases, in that order; junction bases with no gene match: 9. Germline V gives CDR1 KGHSH, CDR2 LQKENI. The CDR3 sequence is 15 residues long. The CDR3, as DNA: TGTGCCAGCTCACCGCTACGGACAGGGAAGAACGAGCAGTACTTC. Its protein product is CASSPLRTGKNEQYF. Looking up the rest from reference TRBV18 and TRBJ2-7 gives the full variable domain: NAGVMQNPRHLVRRRGQEARLRCSPMKGHSHVYWYRQLPEEGLKFMVYLQKENIIDESGMPKERFSAEFPKEGPSILRIQQVVRGDSAAYFCASSPLRTGKNEQYFGPGTRLTVT.

The CDR3 reads CASSIVGRGLNTEAFF. In DNA form, the CDR3 reads TGTGCCAGTAGTATAGTCGGCAGGGGGCTGAACACTGAAGCTTTCTTT. The rearrangement links TRBV19 to TRBJ1-1; 8 nucleotides match TRBD1. The CDR3 length is 16 residues. Losses at the gene ends were 1 base for V and 0 bases for J; bases not matched to a gene: 4. Germline V lookup: CDR1 LNHDA, CDR2 SQIVND (reference sequence).

The chain carries TRBV11-2 and TRBJ2-7; no definite D call. V was pared by 3 bases and J by 5 bases, with 5 bases between. CDR3 size: 11 residues. CDR1 and CDR2 from the germline V gene are SGHAT and FQNNGV. CDR3 residues: CASSFNNEQYF. The CDR3 DNA reads TGTGCCAGCAGCTTTAACAACGAGCAGTACTTC.